This passage covers 4 T cell receptor beta chains from one sample sequenced in a study of blood T cell repertoires in COVID-19. Measured with immunoSEQ multiplex PCR; TCRdb has only the in-frame clones, and not every one. The table lists around 40,000 clones, around three quarters of them singletons. Sequenced material: peripheral blood. The receptors come from a woman aged 80 or over with acute or convalescent COVID-19.

The J gene is TRBJ2-7, the V gene TRBV6-5; 9 positions agree with TRBD1. The germline CDR1 and CDR2 sequences are MNHEY and SVGAGI. This CDR3 is 15 amino acids long. Trimming at V came to 10 bases and at J to 0 bases, leaving 10 bases not matched to a gene. The CDR3 reads CATLGQGSSSYEQYF. In DNA form, the CDR3 reads TGTGCCACCTTGGGACAGGGATCTAGCTCCTACGAGCAGTACTTC.

This clone was picked up one time. The V call is TRBV7-2, the J call TRBJ2-7, with 11 nucleotides matching TRBD2. Losses at the gene ends were 0 bases for V and 3 bases for J; bases not matched to a gene: 4. The V gene's germline CDR1 is SGHTA and CDR2 FQGNSA. The CDR3 is made up of 16 amino acids. The CDR3 region is CASSLASSGRLYEQYF. CDR3 DNA sequence: TGTGCCAGCAGCTTAGCATCTAGCGGGAGGCTCTACGAGCAGTACTTC.

This clone came up a few times. V and J are TRBV19 and TRBJ2-3, with D tentatively TRBD1 (5 bases). CDR1 and CDR2 from the germline V gene are LNHDA and SQIVND (reference sequence). Trimming stripped 8 bases from V and 4 bases from J, with 19 bases between. The CDR3 runs to 15 residues. CDR3 region: CASRVSAGLPDTQYF. The CDR3, as DNA: TGTGCCAGTCGAGTATCGGCAGGGCTACCAGATACGCAGTATTTT.

The rearrangement links TRBV15 to TRBJ2-1, with 10 positions matching TRBD2. This CDR3 has 23 residues. Per the germline V gene, CDR1 is LNHNV and CDR2 is YYDKDF (reference sequence). Trimming took 0 bases from V and 0 from J; bases not matched to a gene: 20. This CDR3 is CATSRDWAASGSAARDSYNEQFF. In nucleotides, the CDR3 is TGTGCCACCAGCAGAGATTGGGCGGCTAGCGGGAGCGCTGCCCGAGACTCCTACAATGAGCAGTTCTTC.